This TCR beta chain was found in a study of tumor-infiltrating lymphocytes in primary liver carcinoma. For this clonotype: At one end the junction does not follow the germline gene, possibly because of a read error.

Germline-derived CDR1 and CDR2 are LGHNA and YSLEER. The CDR3 runs 17 residues. Researchers generated TCR beta cDNA from roughly 520 ng of total RNA, relying on a constant-region primer. For TCR beta, libraries were produced by three nested multiplex PCR rounds using slightly modified ARM-PCR. The first two PCR rounds used TRBV1-TRBV30 primers with a Cbeta primer, approximately 9 cycles each. TCRdb reprocessed the multiplex PCR reads via MiXCR and lists one record per CDR3 protein. The table includes more than 45,000 distinct CDR3 sequences, roughly 80% detected once. Joint extraction of RNA and DNA used about 17-32 mg of bulk tissue that was unsorted. Patients were chronically HBV-infected and treatment-naive. Tumor samples each held over 90% viable tumor cells.

This chain uses TRBV4-3 with TRBJ2-5, with 11 bases that match TRBD2. The clonotype comes from a man aged 35-49 years with primary liver carcinoma and hepatitis B virus infection. The sequencing input was liver tumor tissue from sampling region 5. Subset indicated: tumor region T5, tumor centre. CDR3 sequence reads: CASNQAASGRTGETKYF. Written as DNA, the CDR3 is TGCGCCAGCAACCAAGCGGCTAGCGGGAGGACCGGTGAGACCAAGTACTTC.